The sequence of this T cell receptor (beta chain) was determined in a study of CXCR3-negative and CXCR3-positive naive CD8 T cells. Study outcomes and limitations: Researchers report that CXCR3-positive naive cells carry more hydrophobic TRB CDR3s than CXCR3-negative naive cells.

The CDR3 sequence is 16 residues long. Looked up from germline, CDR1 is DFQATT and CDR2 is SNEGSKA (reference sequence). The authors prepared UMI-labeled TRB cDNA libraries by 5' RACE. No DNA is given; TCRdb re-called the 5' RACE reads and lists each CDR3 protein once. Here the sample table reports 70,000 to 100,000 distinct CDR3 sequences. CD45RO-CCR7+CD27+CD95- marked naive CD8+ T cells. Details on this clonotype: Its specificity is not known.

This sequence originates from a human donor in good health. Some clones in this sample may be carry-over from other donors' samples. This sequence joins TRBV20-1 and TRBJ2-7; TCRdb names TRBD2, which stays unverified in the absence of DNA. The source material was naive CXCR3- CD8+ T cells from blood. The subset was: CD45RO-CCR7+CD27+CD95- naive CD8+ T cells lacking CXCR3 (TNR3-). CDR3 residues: CSARGGSNLRRYEQYF.